The rows below give T cell receptor beta chains drawn from one sample of a study of human T cells and chemical hapten exposure. From the RACE reads, TCRdb called clonotypes with MiXCR, one entry per CDR3 protein. Of around 75,000 distinct CDR3 sequences in the sample, about a tenth are singletons; the top ten hold around 6.8%. Sample: whole blood, taken in connection with sensitization to the hapten diphenylcyclopropenone (DPC). The receptor source for this set is a woman in her 50s with alopecia areata. Some clones in this sample may be carry-over from other donors' samples. Each CDR3 is given with its conserved first and last residue. A D gene is named only where the DNA matches it firmly. Rows may omit the clone size; those that give it use once, few, many or a size class.

abundance | d_gene | j_gene | v_gene | CDR3aa | CDR3nt
few | TRBD1 | TRBJ2-1 | TRBV29-1 | CSVPGQGHNEQFF | TGCAGCGTGCCGGGACAGGGGCACAATGAGCAGTTCTTC
many | . | TRBJ2-3 | TRBV2 | CASKDSPSTDTQYF | TGTGCCAGCAAGGACTCACCTAGCACAGATACGCAGTATTTT
few | TRBD1 | TRBJ2-1 | TRBV15 | CATSRDDPGQGYINEQFF | TGTGCCACCAGCAGAGATGACCCGGGACAGGGGTATATCAATGAGCAGTTCTTC
few | . | TRBJ2-2 | TRBV7-8 | CASSLETGSNTGELFF | TGTGCCAGCAGCTTAGAAACGGGTTCGAACACCGGGGAGCTGTTTTTT
many | . | TRBJ1-1 | TRBV12-3/TRBV12-4 | CASSFGGQMNTEAFF | TGTGCCAGCAGTTTCGGTGGACAGATGAACACTGAAGCTTTCTTT
. | TRBD2 | TRBJ2-7 | TRBV4-2 | CASSLTSGVSYEQYF | TGTGCCAGCAGCCTGACTAGCGGGGTTTCCTACGAGCAGTACTTC
many | . | TRBJ1-1 | TRBV29-1 | CSGQDRLENTEAFF | TGCAGCGGCCAAGACAGGCTCGAGAACACTGAAGCTTTCTTT
few | TRBD2 | TRBJ2-3 | TRBV3-1 | CASSQGTSGSNTDTQYF | TGTGCCAGCAGCCAAGGGACTAGCGGGAGTAACACAGATACGCAGTATTTT
. | TRBD2 | TRBJ2-2 | TRBV20-1 | CSARDPGLAGAGELFF | TGCAGTGCTAGAGACCCCGGACTAGCGGGAGCCGGGGAGCTGTTTTTT
. | . | TRBJ2-2 | TRBV12-3/TRBV12-4 | CASSPITGGENTGELFF | TGTGCCAGCAGTCCCATTACCGGAGGGGAGAACACCGGGGAGCTGTTTTTT